Listed here are 32 T cell receptor beta chains from one sample, sequenced in a study of immune characterization of retroperitoneal liposarcoma. Each CDR3 protein gets one entry after TCRdb re-called the PCR reads with MiXCR. This table has 10,000 or so distinct CDR3 sequences, 25% to 35% appearing once. Input material: tumor tissue. The receptors originated from a male donor with retroperitoneal liposarcoma.

This clonotype was seen a handful of times. The chain links TRBV27 to TRBJ2-4; TRBD1 might be the D (5 bases). Germline V gene lookup returns CDR1 MNHEY and CDR2 SMNVEV (reference sequence). Between the trimmed V and J ends, which lost 8 bases and 13 bases, there was a span of 12 bases. This CDR3 has 10 amino acids. The CDR3 DNA sequence: TGTGCCAGCGGCGTACAGGAGCAGTACTTC. Protein sequence: CASGVQEQYF.

By share, this clonotype ranks as medium-sized. The CDR3 nucleotides are TGTGCCAGCAGTTTAGGGGATAGCGCCAGCTCCTACAATGAGCAGTACTTC. This translates into CASSLGDSASSYNEQYF. The chain combines TRBV12-3 or TRBV12-4 with TRBJ2-1; D may be TRBD2 (5 bases). The J call may be incorrect, as the DNA end agrees better with TRBJ2-7. CDR3 length: 17 residues.

V gene TRBV5-3 combines with J gene TRBJ2-4, with D perhaps given as TRBD1 or TRBD2 (5 bases each). TRBV5-3 is marked as an open reading frame, function uncertain. Trimming removed 8 bases from V and 13 bases from J, with 25 bases in between. CDR3 length: 14 residues. CDR3: CASSLRDGYNEQYF. The CDR3 DNA reads as TGTGCCAGCAGCCTAAGGGACGGTTACAATGAGCAGTACTTC.

The chain couples TRBV6-8 to TRBJ1-2; tentative D call: TRBD1 (5 bases). With 2 bases removed from V and 2 bases from J, the gap between germline ends came to 6 bases. The CDR3 is made up of 13 amino acids. The germline gives CDR1 MNHGY, CDR2 SAAAGT. CDR3: CASSYRDNYGYTF. The CDR3 DNA reads TGTGCCAGCAGTTACCGGGACAACTATGGCTACACCTTC.

This clonotype came up many times. The V call is TRBV11-2, the J call TRBJ2-5; D is unclear. The J call may be incorrect, as the DNA end agrees better with TRBJ2-1. CDR1 is SGHAT and CDR2 is FQNNGV in the germline V gene. The CDR3 has 15 amino acids. As DNA, the CDR3 is TGTGCCAGCAGCTTTGCGTCACAGAGTCAAGAGACCCAGTTCTTC. Protein: CASSFASQSQETQFF.

Concerning this clonotype: The CDR3 does not close with the conserved phenylalanine or tryptophan, likely indicating a read error. It is unclear where the CDR3 begins or ends on the DNA, so no DNA is shown, and the CDR3 is as TCRdb lists it. The chain combines TRBV30 with TRBJ2-1; no DNA check was done on the table's D call, TRBD2. Germline CDR1 is GTSNPN and CDR2 is SVGIG (reference sequence). The CDR3 contains 16 residues when both ends are counted. The chain's CDR3 is CAPGRLNAPPWLSVKH.

The table lists this clonotype with many counts. CDR3 in amino acids: CASSREDPPGYNEQFF. In DNA, the CDR3 is TGCGCCAGCAGTCGGGAAGATCCCCCAGGGTACAATGAGCAGTTCTTC. V gene TRBV10-1 combines with J gene TRBJ2-1; D tentatively reads TRBD1 or TRBD2 (5 bases each). The germline V and J ends were trimmed by 5 bases and 4 bases, with 18 bases remaining between them. CDR1 and CDR2 from the germline V gene are WNHNN and SYGVQD (reference sequence). This CDR3 is 16 amino acids long.

This clonotype counts as medium-sized. This sequence joins TRBV12-3 or TRBV12-4 and TRBJ2-3, with no clear D. Trimming took 5 bases from V and 1 from J, leaving 10 bases between them. This CDR3 is built from 14 residues. The chain's CDR3 is CASSRRDGTDTQYF. In DNA form, the CDR3 reads TGTGCCAGCAGTCGGAGAGACGGCACAGATACGCAGTATTTT.

This clonotype has just a few counts. The chain joins TRBV6-1 to TRBJ2-3; D uncertain. The length of the CDR3 is 14 residues. Germline loops: CDR1 MNHNS, CDR2 SASEGT. Trimming removed 2 bases from V and 4 bases from J, with 10 bases in between. The DNA of the CDR3 is TGTGCCAGCAGTGAATCTAGGATCGCAGATACGCAGTATTTT. Its translation is CASSESRIADTQYF.

The chain recombines TRBV6-1 with TRBJ2-3, with 12 bases that match TRBD2. Germline CDR1 MNHNS, CDR2 SASEGT. V lost 2 bases, J lost 0 bases, and 3 bases stayed unmatched. CDR3 size: 17 residues. CDR3 in amino acids: CASSELAGGPSTDTQYF. The CDR3 DNA reads TGTGCCAGCAGTGAACTAGCGGGAGGGCCTAGCACAGATACGCAGTATTTT.

By frequency in the sample, this clonotype is medium-sized. CDR3 sequence reads: CASSASGGLETQYF. The CDR3 DNA sequence: TGTGCCAGCAGCGCTAGCGGGGGGCTTGAGACCCAGTACTTC. J is TRBJ2-5 and V is TRBV7-8; 11 bases are a match to TRBD2. The V segment lost 5 bases and the J segment 5 bases; nucleotides outside the gene matches: 4. The germline gives CDR1 SGHVS, CDR2 FQNEAQ. The CDR3 covers 14 residues.

V and J are TRBV11-2 and TRBJ2-5; 8 nucleotides agree with TRBD1. J was trimmed by 5 bases and V by 0 bases; bases with no gene match: 8. The CDR3 loop spans 16 amino acids. In germline, CDR1 is SGHAT, CDR2 FQNNGV. CDR3 in DNA: TGTGCCAGCAGCTTAGAGAGGGCAGGGGGCTTCGAGACCCAGTACTTC. This gives the protein CASSLERAGGFETQYF.

The chain is built from TRBV6-1 and TRBJ2-1; 12 nucleotides match TRBD2. Germline V gene lookup returns CDR1 MNHNS and CDR2 SASEGT. This CDR3 has 16 residues. The J segment lost 9 bases and the V segment lost 5 bases, leaving 11 bases of the junction unmatched. The CDR3 here is CASSYDSSGGAGEQFF. CDR3 nucleotides: TGTGCCAGCAGTTACGATTCTAGCGGGGGGGCCGGTGAGCAGTTCTTC.

By share of the sample, this clonotype is medium-sized. CDR3 DNA: TGTGCCAGCAGCTTAGTCGTCGGACAGCAAGAGACCCAGTACTTC. It specifies CASSLVVGQQETQYF. The chain joins TRBV7-2 to TRBJ2-5, with D perhaps TRBD1 (6 bases). V was clipped by 1 base and J by 2 bases, with 11 bases between them. The CDR3 has 15 residues. The V gene's germline CDR1 is SGHTA and CDR2 FQGNSA.

This clonotype showed up many times. J is TRBJ2-2 and V is TRBV6-1; D not certain. The CDR3 has 13 residues. CDR1 is MNHNS and CDR2 is SASEGT in the germline V gene. V was cut by 6 bases and J by 6 bases, with 11 bases left in between. DNA for the CDR3: TGTGCCAGCAGCCCCATCACACCCGGGGAGCTGTTTTTT. Protein sequence: CASSPITPGELFF.

This clonotype was detected ten times or more. The gene calls are TRBV12-3 or TRBV12-4 and TRBJ2-4; 10 bases match TRBD2. The CDR3 sequence is 17 residues long. The trim removed 5 bases at V and 0 bases at J, leaving 7 bases unmatched. The CDR3, as DNA: TGTGCCAGCAGTCCCCACCTAGCGGGGGTAGCCAAAAACATTCAGTACTTC. Protein product: CASSPHLAGVAKNIQYF.

The chain combines TRBV7-2 with TRBJ1-1; TRBD1 aligns across 7 bases. Germline CDR1 is SGHTA and CDR2 is FQGNSA. Trimming cost V 6 bases and J 0 bases; bases outside gene matches: 4. The CDR3 runs 14 residues. The CDR3, as DNA: TGTGCCAGCAGTCGAACAGGGGTGAACACTGAAGCTTTCTTT. Translating gives CASSRTGVNTEAFF.

This clonotype was picked up many times. The chain joins TRBV11-2 to TRBJ2-7; the D is unclear. Germline CDR1 reads SGHAT; CDR2 reads FQNNGV. V lost 5 bases and J 3 bases, leaving 11 bases between the germline ends. This CDR3 comprises 13 residues. CDR3 DNA sequence: TGTGCCAGCAGCCGACACACCTACTACGAGCAGTACTTC. Amino acid sequence: CASSRHTYYEQYF.

This rearrangement joins TRBV10-1 to TRBJ2-1, with 14 bases matching TRBD2. Germline V gives CDR1 WNHNN, CDR2 SYGVQD (reference sequence). The ends lost 2 bases at V and 5 bases at J; junction bases unmatched: 11. This CDR3 contains 19 residues. Here the CDR3 reads CASSEGGLGLAGEDNEQFF. The CDR3 region has the DNA TGCGCCAGCAGTGAGGGAGGCCTGGGACTAGCGGGAGAAGACAATGAGCAGTTCTTC.

This clonotype has at least ten counts. This chain links TRBV25-1 with TRBJ2-1; D call uncertain. The germline V gene has CDR1 MGHDK and CDR2 SYGVNS. This CDR3 has 15 residues. Between the trimmed V and J ends, which lost 3 bases and 6 bases, there was a span of 15 bases. CDR3 loop: CASSDLKDLINEQFF. The CDR3 DNA is TGTGCCAGCAGTGATCTAAAGGACCTCATCAATGAGCAGTTCTTC.

This clonotype was counted only a few times. V is TRBV6-1 and J is TRBJ2-7; 10 bases agree with TRBD2. The J call is in doubt because the DNA end fits TRBJ2-1 better. The CDR3 has 15 amino acids. Germline CDR1 is MNHNS and CDR2 is SASEGT. In DNA form, the CDR3 reads TGTGCCAGCAGTTCAACTAGCGGGGCGACCTACGAGCAGTTCTTC. Translated: CASSSTSGATYEQFF.

There are a few counts of this clonotype. The rearrangement links TRBV24-1 to TRBJ2-2, with TRBD1 as a possible D gene (6 bases). The CDR3 contains 16 residues. Trimming left V 0 bases short and J 3 bases short, with 10 bases between. The V gene's germline CDR1 is KGHDR and CDR2 SFDVKD. The CDR3 loop is CATSDLTNRDTGELFF. The CDR3 nucleotides read TGTGCCACCAGTGATTTGACAAACAGGGACACCGGGGAGCTGTTTTTT.

This sequence joins TRBV6-8 and TRBJ1-2, with TRBD1 as a possible D gene (6 bases). The CDR3 totals 12 residues. Trimming pared 5 bases from V and 7 bases from J, leaving 11 bases between. Per the germline V gene, CDR1 is MNHGY and CDR2 is SAAAGT. CDR3: CASSPQGSGYTF. CDR3 DNA sequence: TGTGCCAGCAGTCCACAGGGTTCTGGCTACACCTTC.

The chain employs TRBV10-1 and TRBJ2-3, with D tentatively TRBD2 (6 bases). CDR1 and CDR2 (germline): WNHNN, SYGVQD (reference sequence). V gave up 6 bases and J gave up 4 bases, with 26 bases separating them. The length of the CDR3 is 18 residues. The CDR3 DNA sequence: TGCGCCAGCAGCCTTCGGGACTTTGCAAGCTGGATGGCAGATACGCAGTATTTT. It codes for CASSLRDFASWMADTQYF.

V and J are TRBV28 and TRBJ2-1; the D is unclear. The CDR3 covers 15 residues. Trimming took 3 bases from V and 10 from J, leaving 19 bases between them. Germline CDR1 MDHEN, CDR2 SYDVKM. The CDR3 protein is CASSLVGILPYEQFF. CDR3 nucleotide sequence: TGTGCCAGCAGTTTGGTGGGGATCCTGCCCTACGAGCAGTTCTTC.

Ten or more counts support this clonotype. J is TRBJ2-1 and V is TRBV7-2; 12 bases map to TRBD2. The germline CDR1 and CDR2 sequences are SGHTA and FQGNSA. V gave up 8 bases and J gave up 8 bases; unmatched junction bases: 7. There are 14 residues in the CDR3. The CDR3: CASRPTSGSDEQFF. CDR3 coding DNA: TGTGCCAGCCGCCCGACTAGCGGGAGTGATGAGCAGTTCTTC.

The chain has TRBV12-3 or TRBV12-4 and TRBJ2-1; 14 nucleotides line up with TRBD2. J lost 9 bases, V lost 4 bases, and 5 bases had no gene match. The CDR3 has 15 residues. The CDR3 sequence: CASSYGTSGSGEQFF. The CDR3 DNA follows: TGTGCCAGCAGTTACGGGACTAGCGGGAGTGGTGAGCAGTTCTTC.

This clonotype was counted many times. The rearrangement uses TRBV12-3 or TRBV12-4 and TRBJ2-7, with 11 bases matching TRBD2. This CDR3 has 18 amino acids. With 5 bases clipped from V and 2 bases from J, the junction kept 14 bases outside the gene matches. The CDR3 region is CASSETQKLAGVPYEQYF. Here the CDR3 DNA reads TGTGCCAGCAGTGAGACACAAAAACTAGCGGGGGTCCCCTACGAGCAGTACTTC.

This clonotype is medium-sized. This chain uses TRBV6-6 with TRBJ2-1, with 9 bases that match TRBD2. Per germline, CDR1 MNHNY and CDR2 SVGAGI (reference sequence). This CDR3 has 16 amino acids. V trimming: 0 bases; J trimming: 4 bases; junction bases outside the gene matches: 4. The CDR3 DNA follows: TGTGCCAGCAGTTACTCGCCGACTAGCGGTTACAATGAGCAGTTCTTC. Amino acid sequence: CASSYSPTSGYNEQFF.

This clonotype was observed a few times. The chain combines TRBV6-1 with TRBJ2-2, with 12 bases fitting TRBD2. This CDR3 region has 17 residues. Per germline, CDR1 MNHNS and CDR2 SASEGT. After removal of 6 bases from V and 6 bases from J, the junction contained 11 bases not matched to a gene. CDR3 in amino acids: CASRGLAGLLVAGELFF. The CDR3 DNA sequence: TGTGCCAGCAGAGGACTAGCGGGACTTTTAGTAGCCGGGGAGCTGTTTTTT.

The V gene is TRBV6-5, the J gene TRBJ2-7; D is unclear. This CDR3 has 15 amino acids. The germline V gene has CDR1 MNHEY and CDR2 SVGAGI. The ends were cut back, 4 bases at V and 5 bases at J, with 18 bases in the middle. The CDR3 reads CASSSTLGRANEQYF. The CDR3 DNA reads TGTGCCAGCAGTTCAACCCTCGGACGGGCAAACGAGCAGTACTTC.

Many counts were recorded for this clonotype. The chain combines TRBV6-1 with TRBJ2-3; TRBD1 is a possible D gene (6 bases). From germline, CDR1 is MNHNS and CDR2 SASEGT. The CDR3 contains 12 residues. V was shortened by 10 bases and J by 3 bases, with 11 bases between the two germline ends. CDR3 region: CATSRGTDTQYF. The CDR3 DNA follows: TGTGCCACCTCTAGGGGGACAGATACGCAGTATTTT.